The 20 T cell receptor beta chains below all came from one sample that was sequenced in a study of cytomegalovirus exposure and HLA in healthy donors (dated by TCRdb to about 2017). Receptor libraries were prepared by the immunoSEQ multiplex PCR assay. A mixture of 60 forward primers for TCR Vbeta segments and 13 reverse primers for TCR Jbeta segments was used in the multiplex PCR. Drawn from immuneACCESS, this table holds only the in-frame rearrangements with V and J called that TCRdb kept. Clones are partly lost; checked studies trace under half to an unresolved V gene and leave the rest unexplained. Across this sample there are tens of thousands of clones, with 65% to 90% seen only once. Approximately 10% of the sample lies in the top ten. Material for sequencing was PBMCs. The receptors here all came from a woman aged 18-29 years in good health and CMV-seropositive.

The chain couples TRBV9 to TRBJ2-7; the D gene is possibly TRBD2 (7 bases). V shed 2 bases and J shed 2 bases, with 17 bases lying between them. The CDR3 is 16 residues long. Germline V gene sequence: CDR1 SGDLS, CDR2 YYNGEE. The CDR3, as DNA: TGTGCCAGCAGCGTCGGCGGGAGAGGGGACACCTACGAGCAGTACTTC. This gives the protein CASSVGGRGDTYEQYF.

The chain uses TRBV5-4 and TRBJ2-5; a possible D gene is TRBD2 (6 bases). The germline V gene has CDR1 SGHNT and CDR2 YYREEE (reference sequence). Trimming left V 1 base short and J 1 base short, with 8 bases between. The length of the CDR3 is 14 residues. This CDR3 reads CASSLLGGQETQYF. In nucleotides, the CDR3 is TGTGCCAGCAGCTTGTTGGGGGGCCAAGAGACCCAGTACTTC.

The chain recombines TRBV6-5 with TRBJ1-5; no clear D gene. CDR1 MNHEY and CDR2 SVGAGI come from the germline V gene. Deletions cut 9 bases from V and 0 bases from J, with 9 bases between. This CDR3 region has 13 residues. CDR3 in amino acids: CASCESSNQPQHF. CDR3 nucleotide sequence: TGTGCCAGTTGCGAGAGTAGCAATCAGCCCCAGCATTTT.

This clone was observed a single time. The CDR3 DNA reads as TGTGCCAGTAGGTACGCAACGGGACAGGGGTCCTACGAGCAGTACTTC. This encodes CASRYATGQGSYEQYF. The chain combines TRBV19 with TRBJ2-7, with 10 bases aligning to TRBD1. The trim removed 6 bases at V and 1 base at J, leaving 9 bases unmatched. The CDR3 covers 16 residues. The germline V gene has CDR1 LNHDA and CDR2 SQIVND (reference sequence).

The gene calls are TRBV29-1 and TRBJ1-2; D unclear. This CDR3 is 14 amino acids long. V was trimmed by 3 bases and J by 7 bases, leaving 18 bases between them. Per the germline V gene, CDR1 is SQVTM and CDR2 is ANQGSEA. The CDR3 loop is CSVDPPRTAVGYTF. The CDR3 nucleotides read TGCAGCGTTGACCCCCCTCGTACAGCGGTTGGCTACACCTTC.

The chain combines TRBV11-2 with TRBJ2-2, with 12 bases aligning to TRBD2. Germline CDR1 reads SGHAT; CDR2 reads FQNNGV. Trimming at V came to 5 bases and at J to 1 base, leaving 2 bases not matched to a gene. This CDR3 region has 16 residues. The CDR3 sequence is CASSPSGGVNTGELFF. The CDR3 DNA is TGTGCCAGCAGCCCTAGCGGGGGGGTGAACACCGGGGAGCTGTTTTTT.

CDR3 protein: CASSGGMAGGYPSQETQYF. The CDR3 coding sequence is TGTGCCAGCAGTGGCGGTATGGCGGGAGGGTATCCGTCACAAGAGACCCAGTACTTC. The gene calls are TRBV2 and TRBJ2-5, with 9 bases that match TRBD2. V lost 4 bases to trimming and J lost 2 bases; unmatched junction nucleotides: 17. CDR1 SNHLY and CDR2 FYNNEI come from the germline V gene. The length of the CDR3 is 19 residues.

This clone was seen more than once but under ten times. The chain links TRBV19 to TRBJ2-1, with 8 bases identical to TRBD1. Per germline, CDR1 LNHDA and CDR2 SQIVND (reference sequence). This CDR3 has 14 residues. J lost 7 bases, V lost 5 bases, and 7 bases had no gene match. The CDR3 nucleotides read TGTGCCAGTAGTCCCCAGGGGGCAATAAATGAGCAGTTCTTC. This codes for CASSPQGAINEQFF.

The count of this clone is one. This chain uses TRBV30 with TRBJ1-2; perhaps TRBD1 as D (6 bases). The CDR3 loop spans 13 amino acids. Trimming stripped 5 bases from V and 6 bases from J, with 16 bases between. Germline V gene data show CDR1 as GTSNPN and CDR2 as SVGIG (reference sequence). The CDR3 protein is CAWDRSVTHGYTF. The CDR3 DNA follows: TGTGCCTGGGACAGGTCCGTAACTCATGGCTACACCTTC.

The rearrangement links TRBV7-2 to TRBJ1-6; tentatively, D is TRBD1 (6 bases). This CDR3 region has 14 residues. The V and J ends lost 5 bases and 13 bases respectively, with 18 bases between them. Germline-derived CDR1 and CDR2 are SGHTA and FQGNSA. For the CDR3, the DNA is TGTGCCAGCAGCCTCAACGGACAGTCCCTCCCCCTCCACTTT. Its protein is CASSLNGQSLPLHF. The entire variable domain, with the rest obtained from reference TRBV7-2 and TRBJ1-6, is as follows: GAGVSQSPSNKVTEKGKDVELRCDPISGHTALYWYRQSLGQGLEFLIYFQGNSAPDKSGLPSDRFSAERTGGSVSTLTIQRTQQEDSAVYLCASSLNGQSLPLHFGNGTRLTVT.

The chain recombines TRBV29-1 with TRBJ2-7; D gene unclear. V gave up 6 bases and J gave up 9 bases, with 15 bases separating them. This CDR3 is 11 amino acids long. Germline loops: CDR1 SQVTM, CDR2 ANQGSEA. CDR3 nucleotide sequence: TGCAGCGTCTCTTGGGCGTCCGGGCAGTACTTC. Its protein product is CSVSWASGQYF.

The rearrangement joins TRBV4-3 to TRBJ2-3, with D unclear. The CDR3 runs 14 residues. Germline CDR1 reads LGHNA; CDR2 reads YSLEER. The V and J ends lost 4 bases and 0 bases respectively, with 8 bases between them. CDR3 region: CASSLRLSTDTQYF. The CDR3 DNA sequence: TGCGCCAGCAGCCTTCGTTTGAGCACAGATACGCAGTATTTT.

CDR3 sequence: CASSFTSGGAGELFF. CDR3 in DNA: TGTGCCAGCAGCTTTACTAGCGGGGGGGCCGGGGAGCTGTTTTTT. The V call is TRBV27, the J call TRBJ2-2; 13 bases map to TRBD2. V lost 6 bases to trimming and J lost 6 bases; unmatched junction nucleotides: 4. Germline V gene data show CDR1 as MNHEY and CDR2 as SMNVEV (reference sequence). There are 15 residues in the CDR3.

This clone was recorded once. The chain carries TRBV6-4 and TRBJ2-2; 9 positions agree with TRBD2. V gave up 4 bases and J gave up 5 bases; unmatched junction bases: 8. Germline CDR1 reads MRHNA; CDR2 reads SNTAGT. The CDR3 extends over 16 amino acids. This chain's CDR3 is CASSAQAGGLTGELFF. The DNA of the CDR3 is TGTGCCAGCAGTGCCCAGGCGGGGGGGCTGACCGGGGAGCTGTTTTTT.

The V and J genes are TRBV5-4 and TRBJ1-1; tentative D call: TRBD1 (6 bases). Germline V lookup: CDR1 SGHNT, CDR2 YYREEE (reference sequence). Trimming removed 5 bases from V and 3 bases from J, with 23 bases in between. The CDR3 is 17 residues long. In DNA form, the CDR3 reads TGTGCCAGCAGTCGCTCGATGCCCGGGACATCTTACACTGAAGCTTTCTTT. Its protein product is CASSRSMPGTSYTEAFF.

The rearrangement joins TRBV9 to TRBJ2-5; D is perhaps TRBD2 (5 bases). Looked up from germline, CDR1 is SGDLS and CDR2 is YYNGEE. This CDR3 region has 14 residues. The V end lost 3 bases, the J end lost 1 base, and 10 bases lay between the germline ends. CDR3 sequence: CASSGRTGQETQYF. The CDR3 coding sequence is TGTGCCAGCAGCGGGCGGACTGGCCAAGAGACCCAGTACTTC.

The gene calls are TRBV28 and TRBJ2-3; 10 nucleotides agree with TRBD2. The CDR3 runs 15 residues. Germline lookup yields CDR1 MDHEN and CDR2 SYDVKM. Losses at the gene ends were 4 bases for V and 6 bases for J; bases not matched to a gene: 7. CDR3 residues: CASSYGTSDFDTQYF. CDR3 in DNA: TGTGCCAGCAGTTATGGGACTAGCGATTTTGATACGCAGTATTTT. Full variable domain (rest looked up from reference TRBV28 and TRBJ2-3): DVKVTQSSRYLVKRTGEKVFLECVQDMDHENMFWYRQDPGLGLRLIYFSYDVKMKEKGDIPEGYSVSREKKERFSLILESASTNQTSMYLCASSYGTSDFDTQYFGPGTRLTVL.

The genes are TRBV5-4 and TRBJ1-1; D is unresolved. CDR3 length: 13 residues. The germline V and J ends were trimmed by 6 bases and 8 bases, with 17 bases remaining between them. Germline V gene lookup returns CDR1 SGHNT and CDR2 YYREEE (reference sequence). CDR3 residues: CASTYPGSGEAFF. The CDR3 nucleotides are TGTGCCAGCACGTATCCGGGATCAGGCGAAGCTTTCTTT.

V is TRBV6-5 and J is TRBJ1-6; D remains ambiguous. In germline, CDR1 is MNHEY, CDR2 SVGAGI. With 4 bases removed from V and 0 bases from J, the gap between germline ends came to 7 bases. The CDR3 runs to 15 residues. The CDR3 sequence: CASSLADSYNSPLHF. The CDR3 DNA follows: TGTGCCAGCAGTTTGGCAGACTCCTATAATTCACCCCTCCACTTT.

The CDR3 sequence is CASSPTSGGHNEQFF. The CDR3 DNA follows: TGTGCCAGCAGCCCCACTAGCGGGGGCCACAATGAGCAGTTCTTC. V is TRBV6-4 and J is TRBJ2-1; 11 nucleotides align to TRBD2. The CDR3 has 15 residues. The V gene end was trimmed by 6 bases and the J gene end by 5 bases; junction bases not matched to a gene: 6. Germline V gene lookup returns CDR1 MRHNA and CDR2 SNTAGT.